The 17 T cell receptor beta chains below come from one sample, sequenced in a study of blood T cell repertoires in COVID-19. The method was immunoSEQ multiplex PCR; TCRdb's version includes in-frame clones alone and lacks a portion of them. The table has tens of thousands of clones, around four fifths seen once. The sample taken for sequencing was peripheral blood. These TCRs come from a woman aged 55-70 years with acute or convalescent COVID-19.

The rearrangement uses TRBV6-5 and TRBJ1-2; D is ambiguous. Germline assignment: CDR1 MNHEY and CDR2 SVGAGI. Trimming pared 5 bases from V and 4 bases from J, leaving 14 bases between. CDR3 size: 14 residues. CDR3 residues: CASSRGQRVYGYTF. CDR3 coding DNA: TGTGCCAGCAGTCGCGGGCAAAGAGTCTATGGCTACACCTTC.

The rearrangement uses TRBV5-1 and TRBJ2-3; TRBD2 is a possible D gene (5 bases). Germline V CDR1 and CDR2: SGHRS, YFSETQ. Trimming took off 7 bases at V and 3 bases at J, with 15 bases between the two ends. The CDR3 sequence is 14 residues long. CDR3 in amino acids: CASSGPEGTDTQYF. CDR3 sequence (DNA): TGCGCCAGCTCTGGCCCCGAGGGTACAGATACGCAGTATTTT.

The rearrangement uses TRBV11-2 and TRBJ1-2; D gene uncertain. The CDR3 covers 12 residues. In germline, CDR1 is SGHAT, CDR2 FQNNGV. V was trimmed by 5 bases and J by 6 bases, leaving 10 bases between them. The DNA of the CDR3 is TGTGCCAGCAGCGCCAACAGAGATGGCTACACCTTC. It specifies CASSANRDGYTF.

V usage is TRBV15 and J usage is TRBJ2-2; possible D gene TRBD1, 7 bases. Per the germline V gene, CDR1 is LNHNV and CDR2 is YYDKDF (reference sequence). This CDR3 region has 17 residues. V was clipped by 8 bases and J by 0 bases, with 19 bases between them. The CDR3 reads CATETSGGRSNTGELFF. The CDR3, as DNA: TGTGCCACCGAGACCTCAGGGGGGCGATCGAACACCGGGGAGCTGTTTTTT.

The V gene is TRBV11-2, the J gene TRBJ2-2; D remains unclear. Germline-derived CDR1 and CDR2 are SGHAT and FQNNGV. V dropped 0 bases and J dropped 4 bases, with 3 bases sitting between them. This CDR3 has 13 amino acids. The CDR3 is CASSLERTGELFF. CDR3 sequence (DNA): TGTGCCAGCAGCTTAGAGCGCACCGGGGAGCTGTTTTTT.

The chain uses TRBV12-3 or TRBV12-4 and TRBJ1-6; TRBD1 is a possible D gene (6 bases). The CDR3 spans 13 residues. V gave up 2 bases and J gave up 7 bases, with 6 bases separating them. CDR3 protein: CASSLQGNSPLHF. CDR3 DNA: TGTGCCAGCAGTTTACAGGGGAATTCACCCCTCCACTTT.

The chain recombines TRBV18 with TRBJ2-5, with TRBD1 as a possible D gene (6 bases). The CDR3 has 15 amino acids. CDR1 and CDR2 from the germline V gene are KGHSH and LQKENI. V was trimmed by 3 bases and J by 1 base, leaving 12 bases between them. CDR3 sequence reads: CASSPMTDSQETQYF. Written as DNA, the CDR3 is TGTGCCAGCTCACCCATGACGGACAGCCAAGAGACCCAGTACTTC.

V gene TRBV6-5 combines with J gene TRBJ1-6, with a tentative D call TRBD1 (5 bases). Germline V gives CDR1 MNHEY, CDR2 SVGAGI. This CDR3 contains 12 residues. Trimming removed 6 bases at V and 10 bases at J, with 10 bases between. This chain's CDR3 is CASRGQTSPLHF. In nucleotides, the CDR3 is TGTGCCAGCAGAGGACAAACCTCACCCCTCCACTTT.

The V gene is TRBV5-1, the J gene TRBJ2-2; 11 nucleotides agree with TRBD2. CDR1 and CDR2 from the germline V gene are SGHRS and YFSETQ. The CDR3 spans 20 residues. After removal of 5 bases from V and 1 base from J, the junction contained 16 bases not matched to a gene. This CDR3 is CASRLAGGPLAAQNTGELFF. DNA of the CDR3: TGCGCCAGCAGGTTAGCGGGGGGGCCTTTAGCCGCTCAGAACACCGGGGAGCTGTTTTTT.

This sequence joins TRBV6-2 or TRBV6-3 and TRBJ1-1; D not certain. The CDR3 contains 13 residues. Looked up from germline, CDR1 is MNHEY and CDR2 is SVGEGT. V shed 2 bases and J shed 6 bases, with 10 bases lying between them. CDR3 loop: CASSYRREAEAFF. Written as DNA, the CDR3 is TGTGCCAGCAGTTACCGGAGGGAGGCTGAAGCTTTCTTT.

This clone was seen only a few times. The rearrangement uses TRBV5-1 and TRBJ1-4; 8 positions agree with TRBD1. This CDR3 spans 15 amino acids. Per germline, CDR1 SGHRS and CDR2 YFSETQ. V trimming: 4 bases; J trimming: 3 bases; junction bases outside the gene matches: 5. The CDR3 protein is CASSGQGGANEKLFF. In DNA, the CDR3 is TGCGCCAGCAGCGGACAGGGTGGGGCTAATGAAAAACTGTTTTTT.

The rearrangement uses TRBV7-2 and TRBJ2-7, with 12 bases matching TRBD1. The CDR3 is 18 amino acids. J was trimmed by 5 bases and V by 5 bases; bases with no gene match: 16. Germline loops: CDR1 SGHTA, CDR2 FQGNSA. The CDR3 here is CASSAPNTGTGGRHEQYF. The CDR3 DNA reads as TGTGCCAGCAGCGCGCCGAACACCGGGACAGGGGGCCGACACGAGCAGTACTTC.

The genes are TRBV5-4 and TRBJ2-5; TRBD1 aligns across 8 bases. Trimming cost V 2 bases and J 1 base; bases outside gene matches: 7. The CDR3 covers 16 residues. Germline lookup yields CDR1 SGHNT and CDR2 YYREEE (reference sequence). As DNA, the CDR3 is TGTGCCAGCAGCTTATCCCCCGGGACAGGCCAAGAGACCCAGTACTTC. Protein product: CASSLSPGTGQETQYF.

The chain recombines TRBV5-1 with TRBJ2-1, with 10 bases identical to TRBD2. V was pared by 0 bases and J by 6 bases, with 6 bases of the junction left unmatched. There are 16 residues in the CDR3. Germline lookup yields CDR1 SGHRS and CDR2 YFSETQ. The CDR3 DNA reads as TGCGCCAGCAGCTTGGGTAGTCTAGCGGGAGTCAATGAGCAGTTCTTC. This translates into CASSLGSLAGVNEQFF. Full variable domain (rest looked up from reference TRBV5-1 and TRBJ2-1): KAGVTQTPRYLIKTRGQQVTLSCSPISGHRSVSWYQQTPGQGLQFLFEYFSETQRNKGNFPGRFSGRQFSNSRSEMNVSTLELGDSALYLCASSLGSLAGVNEQFFGPGTRLTVL.

The CDR3 coding sequence is TGTGCCAGCAGCTTAGAAGGGGGCTCGGGGGAGCAGTACTTC. This codes for CASSLEGGSGEQYF. V gene TRBV7-2 combines with J gene TRBJ2-7; 7 nucleotides line up with TRBD1. This CDR3 region has 14 residues. Germline V gene sequence: CDR1 SGHTA, CDR2 FQGNSA. The junction had 7 bases not matched to a gene; V was cut back by 1 base and J by 7 bases.

The chain has TRBV29-1 and TRBJ1-1, with 7 bases identical to TRBD1. The junction had 4 bases not matched to a gene; V was cut back by 0 bases and J by 12 bases. CDR1 and CDR2 from the germline V gene are SQVTM and ANQGSEA. The CDR3 sequence is 11 residues long. The CDR3 bases are TGCAGCGTTGAAGATCAACAGGGGACTTTCTTT. It yields the protein CSVEDQQGTFF. Combining the CDR3 with reference TRBV29-1 and TRBJ1-1 gives the whole variable domain SAVISQKPSRDICQRGTSLTIQCQVDSQVTMMFWYRQQPGQSLTLIATANQGSEATYESGFVIDKFPISRPNLTFSTLTVSNMSPEDSSIYLCSVEDQQGTFFGQGTRLTVV.

The sample holds one count of this clone. The chain couples TRBV5-1 to TRBJ2-1; no reliable D call. Germline V gene sequence: CDR1 SGHRS, CDR2 YFSETQ. This CDR3 comprises 12 residues. V lost 2 bases and J 5 bases, leaving 5 bases between the germline ends. CDR3 sequence (DNA): TGCGCCAGCAGCTTTCCTAACAATGAGCAGTTCTTC. Translating it yields CASSFPNNEQFF.